Here is one T cell receptor beta chain with its context. The antigen it recognizes is unknown. No clone much larger than this one lies a single base away; base qualities are absent. Deletion took 8 bases off V and 1 base off J, with a span of 15 bases between the germline ends. CDR3 length: 14 amino acids, cysteine to phenylalanine. Only the CDR3 DNA is retained, 42 bases long and in frame from the first base. Taken from the germline V gene, the CDR1 and CDR2 loops are MNHEY and SVGAGI. This sample is part of a study of T cell changes during pregnancy in multiple sclerosis (dated by TCRdb to the late 2010s). In the study overall: In women with multiple sclerosis, the researchers looked at how the T cell repertoire shifted as pregnancy progressed.

Libraries were prepared through the immunoSEQ multiplex PCR assay. The source is immuneACCESS, and TCRdb retained only in-frame sequences with V and J called. Part of the clones is not carried over; for the studies checked, unresolved V genes explain less than half of this, and the remainder is unexplained. The sample yields roughly 48,000 clones; approximately 92% were counted once. 0.9% to 1% of the sample goes to the ten largest clones. The chain couples TRBV6-5 to TRBJ2-7; TRBD2 might be the D gene, on 5 matching bases. The receptor was derived from a female donor in good health, enrolled as a control in a pregnancy study. Sequenced material: CD4+ T cells from peripheral blood mononuclear cells, taken in the second trimester of pregnancy. The nucleotides are TGTGCCAGCCAGGAACAGCGACTATCCTACGAGCAGTACTTC. It is translated as CASQEQRLSYEQYF.